This TCR beta chain was documented in a study of blood T cell repertoires in COVID-19. In the study overall: Italy, Spain and the United States were the sources of the convalescent and acute COVID-19 samples. Nucleic acid was either cDNA or gDNA, and it came from T cells, B-cell-depleted T cells, or PBMCs.

The CDR3 is 14 amino acids. Germline loops: CDR1 SGHRS, CDR2 YFSETQ. With 5 bases clipped from V and 4 bases from J, the junction kept 6 bases outside the gene matches. Clones were read by immunoSEQ multiplex PCR, and TCRdb kept only the in-frame ones, dropping some. Counted here are under 110,000 clones, around 75% occurring once; the ten biggest clones make up roughly 0.86%. The sequence was collected from a human donor with acute or convalescent COVID-19. The donor label of this sample is uncertain. This chain uses TRBV5-1 with TRBJ2-3, with 8 bases that match TRBD2. Sequencing used peripheral blood. CDR3: CASSFSRGADTQYF. For the CDR3, the DNA is TGCGCCAGCAGTTTCTCGCGGGGGGCAGATACGCAGTATTTT.